This T cell receptor beta chain was sequenced for a study of blood T cell repertoires in COVID-19. About the study: Collection of acute and convalescent COVID-19 samples took place in the United States, Italy and Spain. Sources were T cells, B-cell-depleted T cells, or PBMCs; the material itself was cDNA or gDNA.

Original processing methods: Reference gene primer amplification in the assay estimated nucleated cell counts. Generated by immunoSEQ multiplex PCR, the TCRdb table keeps only in-frame clones and is missing some. D and trimming were read from the DNA, whereas the V and J calls and clone size are those reported in that table. The data hold some 150,000 clones, with around nine tenths observed a single time. The CDR3 spans 15 residues. Germline CDR1 and CDR2: SGHTA and FQGTGA. V shed 6 bases and J shed 6 bases, with 15 bases lying between them. The sequencing input was peripheral blood. The TCR sequence derives from a man between 70 and 80 years old with acute or convalescent COVID-19. J is TRBJ1-6 and V is TRBV7-3; TRBD1 might be the D (6 bases). The CDR3 sequence: CASSSTRGGNSPLHF. The CDR3 DNA reads as TGTGCCAGCAGTTCGACGAGAGGGGGTAATTCACCCCTCCACTTT.